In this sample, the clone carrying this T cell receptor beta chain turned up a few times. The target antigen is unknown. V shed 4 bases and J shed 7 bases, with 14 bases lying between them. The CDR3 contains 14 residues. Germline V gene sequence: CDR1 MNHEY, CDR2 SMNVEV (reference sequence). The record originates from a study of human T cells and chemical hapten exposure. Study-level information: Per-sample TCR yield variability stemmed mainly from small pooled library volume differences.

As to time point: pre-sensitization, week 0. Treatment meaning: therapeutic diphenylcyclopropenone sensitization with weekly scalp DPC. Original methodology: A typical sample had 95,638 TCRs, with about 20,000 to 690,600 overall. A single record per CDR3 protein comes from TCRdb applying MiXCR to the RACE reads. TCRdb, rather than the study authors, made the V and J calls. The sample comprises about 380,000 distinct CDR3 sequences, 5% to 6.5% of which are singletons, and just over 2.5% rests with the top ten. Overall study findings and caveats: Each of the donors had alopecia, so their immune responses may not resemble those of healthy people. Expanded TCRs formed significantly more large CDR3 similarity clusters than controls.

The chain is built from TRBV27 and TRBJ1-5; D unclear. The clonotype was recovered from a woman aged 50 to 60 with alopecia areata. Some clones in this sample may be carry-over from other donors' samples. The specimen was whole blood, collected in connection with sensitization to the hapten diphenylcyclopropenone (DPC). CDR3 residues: CASSSPKRGQPQHF. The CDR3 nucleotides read TGTGCCAGCAGTTCTCCCAAACGAGGGCAGCCCCAGCATTTT.